Given below is one T cell receptor beta chain in context. Its matching antigen is unknown. Generation of TCR beta cDNA was performed by 5'RACE template switching incorporating UMIs. Reprocessing the 5' RACE reads, TCRdb reports a single entry for every CDR3 protein and omits DNA. This sample contains about 430,000 distinct CDR3 sequences. This specimen belongs to a study of T cells expressing NK-cell markers. Overall study: The authors sequenced eight donors, of whom seven were HCMV-seropositive and one was seronegative.

CDR1 and CDR2 from the germline V gene are SGHRS and YFSETQ. The CDR3 sequence is 15 residues long. Study-wide findings and caveats: Dominant NKG2C+ clonotypes in 6 or 7 donors made up about 1.0-7.5% of CD8+ T cells. These clonotypes, the leaders elsewhere, also led the CD3+CD56-NKG2C+ fraction in a handful of donors.

The genes are TRBV5-1 and TRBJ2-2; the TRBD2 assignment by TCRdb is unverifiable without DNA. Specimen: blood T cells: a sorted CD56 or NKG2C T cell subset, CD4+ or CD8+ T cells, or bulk PBMC T cells (not recorded which). This clonotype was sampled from a woman aged 45-65 years in good health. The chain's CDR3 is CASSLEGSSTGELFF.